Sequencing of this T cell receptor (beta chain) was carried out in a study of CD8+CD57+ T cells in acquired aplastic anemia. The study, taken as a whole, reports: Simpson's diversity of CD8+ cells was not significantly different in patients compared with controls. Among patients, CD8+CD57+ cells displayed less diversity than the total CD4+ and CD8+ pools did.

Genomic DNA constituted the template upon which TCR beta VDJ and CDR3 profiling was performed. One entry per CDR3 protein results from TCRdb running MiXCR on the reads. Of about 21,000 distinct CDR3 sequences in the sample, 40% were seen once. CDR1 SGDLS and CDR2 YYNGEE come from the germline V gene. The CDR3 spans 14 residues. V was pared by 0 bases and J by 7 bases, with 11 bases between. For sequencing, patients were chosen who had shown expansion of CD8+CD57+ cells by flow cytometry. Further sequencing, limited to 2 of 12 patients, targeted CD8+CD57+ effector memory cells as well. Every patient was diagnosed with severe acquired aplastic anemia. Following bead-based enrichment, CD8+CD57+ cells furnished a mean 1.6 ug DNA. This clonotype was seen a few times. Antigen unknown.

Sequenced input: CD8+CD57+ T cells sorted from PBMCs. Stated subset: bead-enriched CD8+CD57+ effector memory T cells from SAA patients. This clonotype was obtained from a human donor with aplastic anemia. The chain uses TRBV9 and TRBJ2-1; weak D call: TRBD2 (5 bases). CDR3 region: CASSVGGMGNEQFF. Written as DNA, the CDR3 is TGTGCCAGCAGCGTAGGAGGGATGGGTAATGAGCAGTTCTTC.